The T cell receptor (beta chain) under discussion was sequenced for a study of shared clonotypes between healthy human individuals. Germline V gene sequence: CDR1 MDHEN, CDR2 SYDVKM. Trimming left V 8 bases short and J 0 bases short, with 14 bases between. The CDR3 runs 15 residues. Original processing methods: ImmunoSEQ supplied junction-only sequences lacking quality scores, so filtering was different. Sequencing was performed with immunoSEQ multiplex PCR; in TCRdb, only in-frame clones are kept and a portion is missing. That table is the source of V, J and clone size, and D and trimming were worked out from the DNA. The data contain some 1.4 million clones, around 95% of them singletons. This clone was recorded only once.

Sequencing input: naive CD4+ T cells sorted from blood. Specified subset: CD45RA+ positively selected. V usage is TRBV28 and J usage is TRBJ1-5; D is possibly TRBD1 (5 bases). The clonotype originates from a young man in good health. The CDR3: CASSTPGPSNQPQHF. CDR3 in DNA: TGTGCCAGCTCAACCCCGGGACCTAGCAATCAGCCCCAGCATTTT.